This T cell receptor (beta chain) was sequenced during a study of blood T cells in healthy people across ages. Overall study results and limits: Possibly, changes in expanded clonotypes were confounded because donor CMV status was unknown.

Donation came from healthy Caucasian individuals in Russia who were aged about 6 to 90. A minimum of 5 micrograms of total RNA was extracted per sample. A few counts support this clonotype. Antigen: not known. With a J-beta primer mix and a sample-barcoded 5' primer, a second PCR ran about 7 to 12 cycles. TCRdb recomputed calls from the 5' RACE reads with MiXCR, one row per CDR3 protein. The sample carries 540,000 or so distinct CDR3 sequences, 27% recorded once. V lost 2 bases and J lost 2, with 15 bases in between. There are 16 residues in the CDR3. The germline V gene encodes CDR1 LGHDT and CDR2 YNNKEL (reference sequence).

The source is a woman between 65 and 79 years old in good health. The sequenced material came from blood. This rearrangement joins TRBV3-1 to TRBJ2-5; possible D gene TRBD1, 6 bases. The CDR3 spells CASSQPRGQGQETQYF. Here the CDR3 DNA reads TGTGCCAGCAGCCAACCGAGGGGCCAGGGGCAAGAGACCCAGTACTTC.